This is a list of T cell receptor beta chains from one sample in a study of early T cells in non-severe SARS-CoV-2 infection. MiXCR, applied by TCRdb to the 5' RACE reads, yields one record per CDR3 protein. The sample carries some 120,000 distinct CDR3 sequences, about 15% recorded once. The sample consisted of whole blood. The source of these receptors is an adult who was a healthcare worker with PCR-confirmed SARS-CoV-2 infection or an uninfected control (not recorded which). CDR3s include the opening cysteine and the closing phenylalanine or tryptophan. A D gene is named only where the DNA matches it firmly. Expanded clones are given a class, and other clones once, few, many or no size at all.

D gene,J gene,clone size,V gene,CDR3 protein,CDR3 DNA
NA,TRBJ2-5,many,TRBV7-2,CASSLGWTKRETQYF,TGTGCCAGCAGCTTAGGTTGGACGAAGAGGGAGACCCAGTACTTC
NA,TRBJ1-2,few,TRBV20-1,CSARVLRDYGYTF,TGCAGTGCTAGAGTCCTTCGGGACTATGGCTACACCTTC
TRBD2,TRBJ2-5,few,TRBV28,CASTTQAGGSETQYF,TGTGCCAGCACGACCCAAGCGGGGGGAAGCGAGACCCAGTACTTC
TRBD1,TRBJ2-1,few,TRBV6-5,CASSYSGTGRNEQFF,TGTGCCAGCAGTTACTCAGGGACAGGGAGGAATGAGCAGTTCTTC
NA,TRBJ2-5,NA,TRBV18,CASSPGGREETQYF,TGTGCCAGCTCACCAGGGGGGCGAGAAGAGACCCAGTACTTC
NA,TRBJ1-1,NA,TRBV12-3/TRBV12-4,CASSEGPYTEAFF,TGTGCCAGCAGTGAGGGACCTTACACTGAAGCTTTCTTT
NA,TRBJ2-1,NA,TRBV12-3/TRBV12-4,CASSSPRLTYNEQFF,TGTGCCAGCAGTTCCCCCAGACTCACCTACAATGAGCAGTTCTTC
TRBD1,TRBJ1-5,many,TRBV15,CATSREGQGGQPQHF,TGTGCCACCAGCAGAGAAGGACAGGGAGGGCAGCCCCAGCATTTT
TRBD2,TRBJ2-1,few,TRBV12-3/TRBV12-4,CASSSTGGYNEQFF,TGTGCCAGCAGTTCCACGGGGGGATACAATGAGCAGTTCTTC
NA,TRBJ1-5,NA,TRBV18,CASSPTQGNNQPQHF,TGTGCCAGCTCACCAACCCAAGGGAACAATCAGCCCCAGCATTTT
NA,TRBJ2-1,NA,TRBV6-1,CASSEMGVGQFF,TGTGCCAGCAGTGAAATGGGGGTCGGGCAGTTCTTC
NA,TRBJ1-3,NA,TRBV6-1,CASTPLSGNTIYF,TGTGCCAGCACCCCCCTCTCTGGAAACACCATATATTTT
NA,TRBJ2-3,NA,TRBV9,CASSALGVGTDTQYF,TGTGCCAGCAGCGCGCTAGGCGTCGGCACAGATACGCAGTATTTT
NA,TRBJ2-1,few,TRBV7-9,CASSSIRTLNEQFF,TGTGCCAGCAGCTCTATCCGGACCCTGAATGAGCAGTTCTTC
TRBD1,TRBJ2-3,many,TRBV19,CASGQGSTDTQYF,TGTGCCAGCGGACAGGGAAGCACAGATACGCAGTATTTT
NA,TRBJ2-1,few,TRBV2,CASRPTPGSYNEQFF,TGTGCCAGCAGACCAACTCCCGGGTCCTACAATGAGCAGTTCTTC
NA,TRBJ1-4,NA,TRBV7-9,CASSPTLVGEKLFF,TGTGCCAGCAGCCCTACCCTTGTGGGGGAAAAACTGTTTTTT
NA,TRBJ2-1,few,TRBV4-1,CASSQVGVGEQFF,TGCGCCAGCAGCCAAGTAGGGGTTGGTGAGCAGTTCTTC
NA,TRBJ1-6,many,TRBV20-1,CSARAGGIRYSPLHF,TGCAGTGCTAGAGCGGGGGGGATCAGGTATTCACCCCTCCACTTT
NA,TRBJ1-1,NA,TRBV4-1,CASSQEWQPEAFF,TGCGCCAGCAGCCAAGAATGGCAGCCTGAAGCTTTCTTT
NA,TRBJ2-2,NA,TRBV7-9,CASSLRRNTGELFF,TGTGCCAGCAGCTTGAGGAGGAACACCGGGGAGCTGTTTTTT
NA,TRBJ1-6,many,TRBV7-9,CASSLERGALHF,TGTGCCAGCAGCTTAGAAAGAGGGGCCCTCCACTTT
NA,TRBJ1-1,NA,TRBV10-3,CAIRGEGTEAFF,TGTGCCATCAGGGGGGAGGGTACTGAAGCTTTCTTT
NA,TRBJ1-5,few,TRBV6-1,CASSEIGKGNQPQHF,TGTGCCAGCAGTGAGATAGGCAAGGGCAATCAGCCCCAGCATTTT
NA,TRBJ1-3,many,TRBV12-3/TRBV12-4,CASETYRDSENTIYF,TGTGCCAGCGAAACCTACAGGGATTCGGAAAACACCATATATTTT
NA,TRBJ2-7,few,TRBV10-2,CASRTKRGAEQYF,TGCGCCAGCAGGACCAAGAGGGGGGCCGAGCAGTACTTC
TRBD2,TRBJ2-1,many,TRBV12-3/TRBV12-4,CASGGRAWNEQFF,TGTGCCAGCGGGGGGAGGGCATGGAATGAGCAGTTCTTC
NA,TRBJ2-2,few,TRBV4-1,CASSLPGVAGELFF,TGCGCCAGCAGCCTACCAGGGGTCGCCGGGGAGCTGTTTTTT
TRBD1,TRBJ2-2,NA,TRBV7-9,CASSSTGSGGELFF,TGTGCCAGCAGCTCGACAGGGTCCGGCGGGGAGCTGTTTTTT
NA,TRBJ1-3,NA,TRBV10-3,CAIRNTIYF,TGTGCCATCAGGAACACCATATATTTT
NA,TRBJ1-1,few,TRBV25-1,CASSESGVLNTEAFF,TGTGCCAGCAGTGAATCGGGGGTCCTGAACACTGAAGCTTTCTTT
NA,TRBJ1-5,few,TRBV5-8,CVSSPNQPQHF,TGTGTCAGCAGCCCCAATCAGCCCCAGCATTTT
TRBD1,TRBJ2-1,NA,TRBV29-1,CSVARDRGYEQFF,TGCAGCGTTGCGCGGGACAGGGGATACGAGCAGTTCTTC
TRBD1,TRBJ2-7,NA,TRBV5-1,CASSRLGQGDEQYF,TGCGCCAGCAGCAGATTGGGACAGGGGGACGAGCAGTACTTC
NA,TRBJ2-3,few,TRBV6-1,CAGASTDTQYF,TGTGCCGGGGCTAGCACAGATACGCAGTATTTT
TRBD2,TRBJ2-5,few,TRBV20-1,CSARLAGGHQETQYF,TGCAGTGCTAGACTAGCGGGGGGACATCAAGAGACCCAGTACTTC